Presented here are 5 T cell receptor beta chains from one specimen sequenced in a study of T cells after yellow fever vaccination. TCRdb processed the 5' RACE reads anew with MiXCR; each CDR3 protein has one entry. In the table there are hundreds of thousands of distinct CDR3 sequences, roughly a sixth of which are singletons. The sequences come from PBMCs, collected before the yellow fever booster vaccination. The receptors shown here come from a man younger than 35 who received the YFV17D yellow fever vaccine.

In this sample, this clonotype turned up many times. The chain recombines TRBV18 with TRBJ2-7; tentatively, D is TRBD1 (6 bases). CDR1 is KGHSH and CDR2 is LQKENI in the germline V gene. Trimming took 4 bases from V and 3 from J, leaving 10 bases between them. The CDR3 consists of 13 residues. The CDR3: CASSQRTDYEQYF. CDR3 DNA: TGTGCCAGCTCACAGAGGACAGACTACGAGCAGTACTTC.

The rearrangement uses TRBV18 and TRBJ2-7, with D perhaps given as TRBD1 or TRBD2 (5 bases each). Germline V gives CDR1 KGHSH, CDR2 LQKENI. Between the trimmed V and J ends, which lost 5 bases and 0 bases, there was a span of 20 bases. This CDR3 has 17 amino acids. The CDR3 is CASSSGAMGTSSYEQYV. CDR3 nucleotides: TGTGCCAGCTCATCAGGAGCGATGGGGACCAGCTCCTACGAGCAGTACGTC.

This clonotype has a handful of counts. The chain uses TRBV20-1 and TRBJ1-1; 11 nucleotides line up with TRBD1. The CDR3 covers 17 residues. Germline CDR1 and CDR2: DFQATT and SNEGSKA (reference sequence). The ends lost 1 base at V and 6 bases at J; junction bases unmatched: 13. The CDR3 sequence: CSARGPQGQGVKAEAFF. CDR3 DNA sequence: TGCAGTGCTAGAGGGCCCCAGGGACAGGGGGTTAAAGCTGAAGCTTTCTTT.

The sample holds a few counts of this clonotype. This chain connects TRBV14 to TRBJ1-6; D might be TRBD1 (6 bases). The V end lost 2 bases, the J end lost 9 bases, and 17 bases lay between the germline ends. This CDR3 spans 16 amino acids. The germline V gene has CDR1 SGHDN and CDR2 FVKESK. The CDR3 spells CASSQRLARGVSPLHF. The CDR3 coding sequence is TGTGCCAGCAGCCAACGGTTAGCCAGGGGTGTTTCACCCCTCCACTTT.

The chain carries TRBV24-1 and TRBJ1-1; no clear D. Germline V CDR1 and CDR2: KGHDR, SFDVKD. The CDR3 sequence is 17 residues long. V lost 2 bases to trimming and J lost 1 base, with 16 bases between them. CDR3 residues: CATSDSQLRGTNTEAFF. For the CDR3, the DNA is TGTGCCACCAGTGATTCGCAATTACGTGGAACGAACACTGAAGCTTTCTTT.